These T cell receptor beta chains were read from a single sample in a study of cytomegalovirus exposure and HLA in healthy donors. Assay used: immunoSEQ multiplex PCR; TCRdb lists only in-frame clones, some missing. This table holds around 100,000 clones. The sequenced sample was PBMCs. These receptors all come from a woman between 25 and 40 years old in good health and CMV-seronegative. CDR3s include the opening cysteine and the closing phenylalanine or tryptophan. The order of the fields is V gene, D gene, CDR3 length, J gene, CDR3 DNA, CDR3 protein. The D gene is left open where the match is weak.

TRBV28	.	17	TRBJ1-4	TGTGCCAGCAGTTATCCCTCCGCGGGACGGCCGTATGAAAAACTGTTTTTT	CASSYPSAGRPYEKLFF
TRBV23-1	.	17	TRBJ1-1	TGCGCCAGCAGTCTAGAGGGAGGGGCCGTGGGGAACACTGAAGCTTTCTTT	CASSLEGGAVGNTEAFF
TRBV5-4	.	14	TRBJ1-6	TGTGCCAGCAGCTTGGCCAGGGAGGATTCACCCCTCCACTTT	CASSLAREDSPLHF
TRBV30	.	14	TRBJ2-1	TGTGCCTGGAGTGTGAGACAGACCTACAATGAGCAGTTCTTC	CAWSVRQTYNEQFF
TRBV15	TRBD2	16	TRBJ2-1	TGTGCCACCAGCAGAGCGGGGGGGGCCCTTTACAATGAGCAGTTCTTC	CATSRAGGALYNEQFF
TRBV28	.	14	TRBJ2-1	TGTGCCAGCACTCCCCGCGGGAATCAGGATGAGCAGTTCTTC	CASTPRGNQDEQFF
TRBV7-2	.	14	TRBJ1-2	TGTGCCAGCAGCTTAGCACAGGGCGGCTATGGCTACGCCTTC	CASSLAQGGYGYAF
TRBV6-1	TRBD1	15	TRBJ2-3	TGTGCCAGCTCTAGGGGGCCAGAAAGCACAGATACGCAGTATTTT	CASSRGPESTDTQYF
TRBV7-8	TRBD1	15	TRBJ2-3	TGTGCCAGCAGCCCCACGACAGGGGGCACAGATACGCAGTATTTT	CASSPTTGGTDTQYF
TRBV18	.	13	TRBJ1-2	TGTGCCAGCTCACCACAGGGGAACTATGGCTACACCTTC	CASSPQGNYGYTF
TRBV19	.	10	TRBJ1-6	TGTGCCACCGGCGACGGGGCCCTCCACTTT	CATGDGALHF
TRBV5-1	.	16	TRBJ1-3	TGCGCCAGCAGCGTGAGCTCCGGGACATTAGGAAACACCATATATTTT	CASSVSSGTLGNTIYF
TRBV19	.	13	TRBJ1-6	TGTGCCAGCTGGGGTGGGGAGGGTTCACCCCTCCACTTT	CASWGGEGSPLHF
TRBV7-8	.	12	TRBJ2-5	TGTGCCAGCAGCACCAATACTGCGACCCAGTACTTC	CASSTNTATQYF
TRBV6-6	.	14	TRBJ1-1	TGTGCCAGCAGTTTCCAGGGAGGGGACACTGAAGCTTTCTTT	CASSFQGGDTEAFF
TRBV27	TRBD1	16	TRBJ2-3	TGTGCCAGCAGTCTACACGGGACAGCGGGCACAGATACGCAGTATTTT	CASSLHGTAGTDTQYF
TRBV7-9	TRBD2	17	TRBJ2-3	TGTGCCAGCAGCTTAGCCACTAGCGGGAGTAACCCAGATACGCAGTATTTT	CASSLATSGSNPDTQYF
TRBV25-1	TRBD1	14	TRBJ1-3	TGTGCCAGCAGTGAGCCACAGGGGGCTGACACCATATATTTT	CASSEPQGADTIYF
TRBV10-2	.	12	TRBJ2-3	TGCGCCAGCAGCAGGGGCGCAGATACGCAGTATTTT	CASSRGADTQYF
TRBV7-2	.	13	TRBJ2-1	TGTGCCAGCAGCCCCAGCTCCTACAATGAGCAGTTCTTC	CASSPSSYNEQFF
TRBV9	TRBD1	14	TRBJ1-1	TGTGCCAGCAGCGTCAGGGGGCAGCTCACTGAAGCTTTCTTT	CASSVRGQLTEAFF
TRBV19	.	15	TRBJ1-2	TGTGCCAGTAGTCCCCCAATCCGGGGGAACTATGGCTACACCTTC	CASSPPIRGNYGYTF
TRBV5-1	TRBD1	15	TRBJ1-4	TGCGCCAGCAGCCCTGGGACAGGGAGTAATGAAAAACTGTTTTTT	CASSPGTGSNEKLFF
TRBV4-2	TRBD1	15	TRBJ1-4	TGTGCCAGCAGCCAAGCTGAGGGGGCGAAGGAAAAACTGTTTTTT	CASSQAEGAKEKLFF
TRBV19	TRBD2	17	TRBJ2-5	TGTGCCAGTAGTAGAAGACTAGCGGGAGTGGTTTGGGAGACCCAGTACTTC	CASSRRLAGVVWETQYF
TRBV28	TRBD1	16	TRBJ2-3	TGTGCCAGCAGCACCCCAGGGGGCGACGCCACAGATACGCAGTATTTT	CASSTPGGDATDTQYF
TRBV9	.	16	TRBJ1-3	TGTGCCAGCAGCCCCAGAGATGGGGAGGCGGGAAACACCATATATTTT	CASSPRDGEAGNTIYF
TRBV5-6	TRBD2	16	TRBJ2-3	TGTGCCAGCAGATTTCTAGCGGGGCGAATCGCAGATACGCAGTATTTT	CASRFLAGRIADTQYF
TRBV2	.	14	TRBJ2-7	TGTGCCAGCAAGGACCAGCGGGCGATCTACGAGCAGTACTTC	CASKDQRAIYEQYF
TRBV29-1	.	12	TRBJ1-2	TGCAGCGGACGAATTCAGGGGAATGGCTACACCTTC	CSGRIQGNGYTF
TRBV5-5	TRBD2	16	TRBJ2-1	TGTGCCAGCAGCGAGGGACTAGCGGGAGAGATAAATGAGCAGTTCTTC	CASSEGLAGEINEQFF
TRBV13	.	14	TRBJ2-4	TGTGCCAGCAGCTTAGGTAGGGGTCGGGACATTCAGTACTTC	CASSLGRGRDIQYF
TRBV19	TRBD1	13	TRBJ1-2	TGTGCCAGTAGTCTTGACAGGGGCTATGGCTACACCTTC	CASSLDRGYGYTF
TRBV19	.	10	TRBJ2-4	TGTGCCAGTGAGGGGGACATTCAGTACTTC	CASEGDIQYF
TRBV5-6	TRBD2	13	TRBJ2-2	TGTGCCAGCAGCGGGGGGACTAGCGGGGAGCTGTTTTTT	CASSGGTSGELFF
TRBV5-1	TRBD1	16	TRBJ1-2	TGCGCCAGCAGCTCGTCCGGGACAGGGGCCTACTATGGCTACACCTTC	CASSSSGTGAYYGYTF
TRBV7-2	TRBD2	16	TRBJ2-7	TGTGCCAGCAGCTTAGTAGGACTAGCGGGAGGCTACGAGCAGTACTTC	CASSLVGLAGGYEQYF
TRBV11-1	.	13	TRBJ2-3	TGTGCCAGCAGCCCGGACAGTTGGCATACGCAGTATTTT	CASSPDSWHTQYF
TRBV19	.	13	TRBJ1-5	TGTGCCAGTAGTATCGGACGGGATGGGCCCCAGCATTTT	CASSIGRDGPQHF
TRBV15	.	14	TRBJ2-7	TGTGCCACCAGCAGAGCTGAGAACTCCTACGAGCAGTACTTC	CATSRAENSYEQYF
TRBV15	TRBD1	16	TRBJ2-7	TGTGCCACCAGCAATCTGGGACAGGAAATCTCCTACGAGCAGTACTTC	CATSNLGQEISYEQYF
TRBV10-1	.	13	TRBJ1-5	TGCGCCAGCAGTGAGGGAGTAAATCAGCCCCAGCATTTT	CASSEGVNQPQHF
TRBV27	TRBD1	15	TRBJ2-7	TGTGCCAGCAGTCTCCGGACAGGGTTAACCTACGAGCAGTACTTC	CASSLRTGLTYEQYF
TRBV2	TRBD2	16	TRBJ2-1	TGTGCCAGCAGTAAAGGGTATCGGGAGGACTACAATGAGCAGTTCTTC	CASSKGYREDYNEQFF
TRBV7-2	TRBD1	12	TRBJ1-1	TGTGCCAGCAGCTCAACAGGGGCCGTAGCTTTCTTT	CASSSTGAVAFF